A single count supports the clone carrying this T cell receptor beta chain. The CDR3 is made up of 14 amino acids. CDR1 is MDHEN, CDR2 SYDVKM, per germline. The V end was cut by 10 bases, the J end by 5 bases, with 19 bases between. The data were obtained in a study of blood T cell repertoires in COVID-19. For the study at large: COVID-19 samples collected from the United States, Italy and Spain covered acute and convalescent phases.

In the original workflow: It was from reference gene primer amplification that nucleated cell counts were estimated. Clones were read by immunoSEQ multiplex PCR, and TCRdb kept only the in-frame ones, dropping some. V and J calls and clone size are given by that table; D and trimming were obtained from the DNA. The table lists about 180,000 clones, roughly nine tenths of them singletons. The chain recombines TRBV28 with TRBJ2-3; TRBD2 is a possible D gene (5 bases). The specimen sequenced was peripheral blood. This sequence originates from a young man who had recovered from COVID-19. CDR3 sequence reads: CATNRRQNGDTQYF. In DNA, the CDR3 is TGTGCCACAAACCGGAGGCAGAACGGAGATACGCAGTATTTT.